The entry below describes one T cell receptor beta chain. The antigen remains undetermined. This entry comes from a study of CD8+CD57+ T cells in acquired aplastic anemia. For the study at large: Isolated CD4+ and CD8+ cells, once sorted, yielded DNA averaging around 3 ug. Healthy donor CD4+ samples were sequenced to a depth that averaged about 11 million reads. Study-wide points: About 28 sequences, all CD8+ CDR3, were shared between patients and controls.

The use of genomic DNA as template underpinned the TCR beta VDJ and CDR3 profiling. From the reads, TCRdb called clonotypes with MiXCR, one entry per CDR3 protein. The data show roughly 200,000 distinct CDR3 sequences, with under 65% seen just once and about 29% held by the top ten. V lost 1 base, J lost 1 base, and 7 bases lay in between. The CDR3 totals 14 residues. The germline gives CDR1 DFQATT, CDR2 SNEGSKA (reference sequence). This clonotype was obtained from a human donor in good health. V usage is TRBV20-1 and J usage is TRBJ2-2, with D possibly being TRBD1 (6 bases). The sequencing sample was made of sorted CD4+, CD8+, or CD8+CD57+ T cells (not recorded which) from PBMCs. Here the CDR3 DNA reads TGCAGTGCTAGAGCCAGGGGGAACACCGGGGAGCTGTTTTTT. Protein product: CSARARGNTGELFF.